Presented here are 24 T cell receptor beta chains from one specimen sequenced in a study of blood T cell repertoires in COVID-19. TCRdb's table, derived via immunoSEQ multiplex PCR, lists solely in-frame clones and lacks some. The sample holds some 250,000 clones, 70% to 90% seen once. Specimen: PBMCs or T cells enriched from blood (not recorded which). Receptors were obtained from a woman between 50 and 59 years old who had recovered from COVID-19.

This clone was observed once. The rearrangement joins TRBV28 to TRBJ2-3, with D possibly TRBD2 on 5 matching bases. Germline V gene sequence: CDR1 MDHEN, CDR2 SYDVKM. CDR3 length: 15 amino acids. The germline V and J ends were trimmed by 5 bases and 8 bases, with 20 bases remaining between them. CDR3 sequence: CASSPTGSLRVTQYF. The DNA of the CDR3 is TGTGCCAGCAGTCCCACTGGCTCGTTGAGGGTTACGCAGTATTTT.

The chain employs TRBV10-3 and TRBJ1-5, with 9 bases aligning to TRBD1. CDR3 length: 15 residues. Germline values: CDR1 ENHRY, CDR2 SYGVKD. After removal of 2 bases from V and 1 base from J, the junction contained 0 bases not matched to a gene. The CDR3 sequence: CAISEGQGSNQPQHF. DNA of the CDR3: TGTGCCATCAGTGAGGGACAGGGGAGCAATCAGCCCCAGCATTTT.

The chain combines TRBV2 with TRBJ1-5; 8 bases are shared with TRBD1. Germline assignment: CDR1 SNHLY and CDR2 FYNNEI. Trimming at V came to 1 base and at J to 7 bases, leaving 12 bases not matched to a gene. CDR3 length equals 17 residues. The CDR3 loop is CASSEVRRGQVWQPQHF. CDR3 in DNA: TGTGCCAGCAGTGAAGTACGGAGGGGACAGGTTTGGCAGCCCCAGCATTTT. The full variable domain, completed using reference TRBV2 and TRBJ1-5, is EPEVTQTPSHQVTQMGQEVILRCVPISNHLYFYWYRQILGQKVEFLVSFYNNEISEKSEIFDDQFSVERPDGSNFTLKIRSTKLEDSAMYFCASSEVRRGQVWQPQHFGDGTRLSIL.

For this clone: Other DNA sequences within the sample encode an identical CDR3. The chain has TRBV4-1 and TRBJ2-5; 11 bases match TRBD2. The J segment lost 2 bases and the V segment lost 4 bases, leaving 3 bases of the junction unmatched. The CDR3 covers 15 residues. Per the germline V gene, CDR1 is MGHRA and CDR2 is YSYEKL. DNA for the CDR3: TGCGCCAGCAGCCGACTAGCGGGGACACAAGAGACCCAGTACTTC. This sequence encodes CASSRLAGTQETQYF.

CDR3 DNA sequence: TGTGCCAGCAGTTGGGGTCGAGGGGGCTGGACTCCTGGGGCCAACGTCCTGACTTTC. This gives the protein CASSWGRGGWTPGANVLTF. The rearrangement links TRBV28 to TRBJ2-6; 7 bases line up with TRBD1. The CDR3 loop spans 19 amino acids. Losses at the gene ends were 4 bases for V and 2 bases for J; bases not matched to a gene: 14. Germline CDR1 is MDHEN and CDR2 is SYDVKM.

This sequence joins TRBV7-9 and TRBJ2-1, with D tentatively TRBD2 (6 bases). Trimming pared 1 base from V and 1 base from J, leaving 11 bases between. The V gene's germline CDR1 is SEHNR and CDR2 FQNEAQ (reference sequence). The CDR3 consists of 16 residues. In nucleotides, the CDR3 is TGTGCCAGCAGCTTAGTTCGGGAGTGGTCCTACAATGAGCAGTTCTTC. Translation: CASSLVREWSYNEQFF.

The rearrangement uses TRBV5-6 and TRBJ2-1; TRBD2 might be the D (6 bases). This CDR3 has 13 amino acids. Trimming took 4 bases from V and 9 from J, leaving 14 bases between them. Germline CDR1 reads SGHDT; CDR2 reads YYEEEE. The CDR3 protein is CASSPPDGSEQFF. In DNA form, the CDR3 reads TGTGCCAGCAGCCCTCCGGACGGGAGTGAGCAGTTCTTC.

The genes are TRBV19 and TRBJ2-1; D gene unclear. Looked up from germline, CDR1 is LNHDA and CDR2 is SQIVND (reference sequence). V lost 1 base and J lost 2, with 6 bases in between. The CDR3 is 14 amino acids. This CDR3 is CASSIGLTYNEQFF. The CDR3 region has the DNA TGTGCCAGTAGTATAGGGCTCACCTACAATGAGCAGTTCTTC.

V gene TRBV6-5 combines with J gene TRBJ2-7; D perhaps matches TRBD2 (5 bases). The germline V gene encodes CDR1 MNHEY and CDR2 SVGAGI. The CDR3 has 14 amino acids. The V end was cut by 6 bases, the J end by 0 bases, with 12 bases between. This chain's CDR3 is CASSSPLGSYEQYF. The CDR3 nucleotides read TGTGCCAGCAGCTCCCCACTAGGCTCCTACGAGCAGTACTTC.

The chain joins TRBV4-1 to TRBJ1-4, with 9 bases aligning to TRBD1. Trimming removed 2 bases from V and 7 bases from J; junction bases left unmatched: 5. There are 15 residues in the CDR3. CDR1 and CDR2 (germline): MGHRA, YSYEKL. The CDR3 loop reads CASSQWDREVEKLFF. The CDR3 nucleotides read TGCGCCAGCAGCCAATGGGACAGGGAGGTTGAAAAACTGTTTTTT.

The V gene is TRBV5-1, the J gene TRBJ2-7, with 7 bases lining up with TRBD1. The CDR3 extends over 14 amino acids. The V gene end was trimmed by 4 bases and the J gene end by 7 bases; junction bases not matched to a gene: 11. In germline, CDR1 is SGHRS, CDR2 YFSETQ. The CDR3: CASSIEPTGIEQYF. CDR3 sequence (DNA): TGCGCCAGCAGCATCGAACCGACAGGGATTGAGCAGTACTTC.

V is TRBV18 and J is TRBJ2-5; maybe TRBD2 (5 bases). The ends were cut back, 6 bases at V and 4 bases at J, with 12 bases in the middle. The CDR3 is 13 residues long. Germline CDR1 reads KGHSH; CDR2 reads LQKENI. CDR3 bases: TGTGCCAGCTCTCGTGAACGGGGAGAGACCCAGTACTTC. This gives the protein CASSRERGETQYF. The variable domain in full, with the rest retrieved from reference TRBV18 and TRBJ2-5, is NAGVMQNPRHLVRRRGQEARLRCSPMKGHSHVYWYRQLPEEGLKFMVYLQKENIIDESGMPKERFSAEFPKEGPSILRIQQVVRGDSAAYFCASSRERGETQYFGPGTRLLVL.

This chain links TRBV6-5 with TRBJ2-2, with 11 bases matching TRBD2. The germline CDR1 and CDR2 sequences are MNHEY and SVGAGI. The trim removed 6 bases at V and 7 bases at J, leaving 7 bases unmatched. This CDR3 is built from 15 residues. CDR3: CASSLSGRAGGELFF. The CDR3 bases are TGTGCCAGCAGCCTTAGCGGGAGGGCCGGCGGGGAGCTGTTTTTT.

J is TRBJ1-5 and V is TRBV19; no clear D. Trimming left V 3 bases short and J 0 bases short, with 9 bases between. The germline gives CDR1 LNHDA, CDR2 SQIVND (reference sequence). CDR3 length equals 15 residues. CDR3 protein: CASSMDGVSNQPQHF. The CDR3 DNA reads TGTGCCAGTAGTATGGACGGGGTTAGCAATCAGCCCCAGCATTTT.

The V call is TRBV5-1, the J call TRBJ2-1; D is undetermined. Germline assignment: CDR1 SGHRS and CDR2 YFSETQ. Trimming left V 1 base short and J 3 bases short, with 11 bases between. This CDR3 region has 15 residues. The CDR3 loop is CASSLSGLFYNEQFF. CDR3 in DNA: TGCGCCAGCAGCTTGTCAGGATTATTCTACAATGAGCAGTTCTTC.

The chain couples TRBV7-9 to TRBJ1-3, with D unresolved. V lost 8 bases, J lost 0 bases, and 11 bases lay in between. Looked up from germline, CDR1 is SEHNR and CDR2 is FQNEAQ (reference sequence). This CDR3 has 14 amino acids. This CDR3 is CASEPGISGNTIYF. CDR3 in DNA: TGTGCCAGCGAGCCAGGAATCTCTGGAAACACCATATATTTT.

The chain couples TRBV7-2 to TRBJ2-3, with 8 nucleotides matching TRBD2. Germline trimming cut 5 bases from V and 2 bases from J; bases unmatched to any gene: 6. This CDR3 spans 15 amino acids. Germline CDR1 is SGHTA and CDR2 is FQGNSA. The CDR3 DNA is TGTGCCAGCAGCCCCCGGACTAGCTTCACAGATACGCAGTATTTT. Its translation: CASSPRTSFTDTQYF.

The chain is built from TRBV28 and TRBJ1-1; tentatively, D is TRBD1 (6 bases). Trimming stripped 6 bases from V and 4 bases from J, with 18 bases between. Germline V gives CDR1 MDHEN, CDR2 SYDVKM. The CDR3 loop spans 15 amino acids. DNA of the CDR3: TGTGCCAGCAGCTACGGGACATTTGGTGGCACTGAAGCTTTCTTT. Amino acid sequence: CASSYGTFGGTEAFF.

The genes are TRBV3-1 (or the pseudogene TRBV3-2) and TRBJ2-7; no firm D call. V lost 3 bases and J 7 bases, leaving 7 bases between the germline ends. From germline, CDR1 is LGHDT and CDR2 YNNKEL (reference sequence). The CDR3 has 11 amino acids. CDR3 region: CASSHREEQYF. The CDR3 bases are TGTGCCAGCAGCCATCGTGAGGAGCAGTACTTC.

The V call is TRBV15, the J call TRBJ1-3, with TRBD1 matching 8 bases. The germline V gene encodes CDR1 LNHNV and CDR2 YYDKDF (reference sequence). This CDR3 comprises 14 residues. Unmatched junction bases numbered 3, after V lost 4 bases and J lost 4 bases. The CDR3 is CATSTGGGGNTIYF. CDR3 nucleotides: TGTGCCACCAGCACAGGGGGCGGGGGAAACACCATATATTTT.

The CDR3 loop is CASSLSQGWPYNEQFF. DNA for the CDR3: TGTGCCAGCAGCTTATCACAGGGCTGGCCCTACAATGAGCAGTTCTTC. The chain combines TRBV11-3 with TRBJ2-1; weak D call: TRBD1 (6 bases). The V gene lost 2 bases and the J gene lost 2 bases, with 13 bases spanning the gap. This CDR3 is 16 amino acids long. Looked up from germline, CDR1 is SGHNT and CDR2 is YENEEA.

This clone has a handful of counts. The CDR3, as DNA: TGCAGCGTCTCGACAGGTTCTAACACCGGGGAGCTGTTTTTT. Protein sequence: CSVSTGSNTGELFF. The chain has TRBV29-1 and TRBJ2-2; D is possibly TRBD1 (6 bases). The CDR3 has 14 residues. CDR1 and CDR2 (germline): SQVTM, ANQGSEA. V shed 6 bases and J shed 2 bases, with 13 bases lying between them.

The J gene is TRBJ2-7, the V gene TRBV5-4; 15 bases line up with TRBD2. The J segment lost 4 bases and the V segment lost 4 bases, leaving 3 bases of the junction unmatched. The CDR3 is made up of 15 amino acids. CDR1 and CDR2 (germline): SGHNT, YYREEE (reference sequence). The CDR3 sequence is CASSEGLAGGYEQYF. The CDR3 bases are TGTGCCAGCAGCGAGGGACTAGCGGGAGGTTACGAGCAGTACTTC.

The rearrangement uses TRBV5-4 and TRBJ1-1; D ambiguous. Germline CDR1 is SGHNT and CDR2 is YYREEE (reference sequence). V dropped 3 bases and J dropped 7 bases, with 13 bases sitting between them. This CDR3 is 13 amino acids long. The CDR3 spells CASSWREGGEAFF. The CDR3 DNA reads as TGTGCCAGCAGCTGGAGGGAGGGCGGTGAAGCTTTCTTT.